The 12 T cell receptor beta chains below come from one sample, sequenced in a study of cytomegalovirus exposure and HLA in healthy donors. Vbeta (60) and Jbeta (13) primers were used in the PCR. Only in-frame clones appear in the TCRdb table, and some are missing; sequencing was by immunoSEQ multiplex PCR. The sample comprises some 120,000 clones, around 78% of which are singletons, and roughly 20% rests with the top ten. Sequenced: PBMCs. These receptors all stem from a man aged 18 to 35 in good health and CMV-seropositive.

The chain is built from TRBV28 and TRBJ2-4; D is possibly TRBD1 (6 bases). Trimming removed 6 bases from V and 3 bases from J, with 15 bases in between. The V gene's germline CDR1 is MDHEN and CDR2 SYDVKM. The CDR3 sequence is 15 residues long. The CDR3 protein is CASSPDRTRKNIQYF. DNA for the CDR3: TGTGCCAGCAGCCCCGACAGGACCCGCAAAAACATTCAGTACTTC.

The rearrangement uses TRBV5-1 and TRBJ2-7; TRBD1 matches 9 bases. Germline CDR1 reads SGHRS; CDR2 reads YFSETQ. The CDR3 has 16 residues. The V gene end was trimmed by 4 bases and the J gene end by 1 base; junction bases not matched to a gene: 9. The CDR3 region has the DNA TGCGCCAGCAGCCTTCCCCCGGGACAGGGTTCCTACGAGCAGTACTTC. It translates to CASSLPPGQGSYEQYF. The whole variable domain, filled in from reference TRBV5-1 and TRBJ2-7, reads KAGVTQTPRYLIKTRGQQVTLSCSPISGHRSVSWYQQTPGQGLQFLFEYFSETQRNKGNFPGRFSGRQFSNSRSEMNVSTLELGDSALYLCASSLPPGQGSYEQYFGPGTRLTVT.

CDR3 in amino acids: CASSLGGVVGVETQYF. CDR3 DNA: TGTGCCAGCAGCTTGGGGGGAGTAGTAGGCGTGGAGACCCAGTACTTC. This chain connects TRBV5-8 to TRBJ2-5; maybe TRBD2 (5 bases). Per the germline V gene, CDR1 is SGHTS and CDR2 is YDEGEE. With 0 bases removed from V and 5 bases from J, the gap between germline ends came to 17 bases. CDR3 length: 16 residues.

This sequence joins TRBV7-6 and TRBJ1-5; D is unresolved. CDR1 and CDR2 from the germline V gene are SGHVS and FNYEAQ. V was trimmed by 3 bases and J by 7 bases, leaving 13 bases between them. The CDR3 is 14 amino acids. The DNA of the CDR3 is TGTGCCAGCAGCTTGGGCGAGGGCAGCCAGCCCCAGCATTTT. It yields the protein CASSLGEGSQPQHF.

This clone was detected a few times. This rearrangement joins TRBV5-1 to TRBJ2-7, with 7 positions matching TRBD2. CDR1 and CDR2 from the germline V gene are SGHRS and YFSETQ. This CDR3 is built from 15 residues. V lost 6 bases and J lost 0; bases outside the gene matches: 9. The CDR3 DNA is TGCGCCAGCAATCGGGGGGATCAAACCTCCTACGAGCAGTACTTC. It translates to CASNRGDQTSYEQYF. The full variable domain, with the rest looked up from reference TRBV5-1 and TRBJ2-7, is KAGVTQTPRYLIKTRGQQVTLSCSPISGHRSVSWYQQTPGQGLQFLFEYFSETQRNKGNFPGRFSGRQFSNSRSEMNVSTLELGDSALYLCASNRGDQTSYEQYFGPGTRLTVT.

This sequence joins TRBV19 and TRBJ1-1; 8 bases are a match to TRBD1. The CDR3 has 14 residues. Looked up from germline, CDR1 is LNHDA and CDR2 is SQIVND (reference sequence). The V and J ends lost 6 bases and 5 bases, in that order; junction bases with no gene match: 8. In DNA, the CDR3 is TGTGCCAGTAGGACAGGACAGGGAAGAACTGAAGCTTTCTTT. As protein: CASRTGQGRTEAFF. Variable domain in full (rest from reference TRBV19 and TRBJ1-1): DGGITQSPKYLFRKEGQNVTLSCEQNLNHDAMYWYRQDPGQGLRLIYYSQIVNDFQKGDIAEGYSVSREKKESFPLTVTSAQKNPTAFYLCASRTGQGRTEAFFGQGTRLTVV.

The chain carries TRBV4-1 and TRBJ1-2, with 10 bases matching TRBD1. Germline V gene data show CDR1 as MGHRA and CDR2 as YSYEKL. The CDR3 has 16 residues. Trimming at V came to 1 base and at J to 6 bases, leaving 8 bases not matched to a gene. CDR3 sequence reads: CASSQVDFGTGDGYTF. DNA of the CDR3: TGCGCCAGCAGCCAAGTGGATTTCGGGACAGGGGATGGCTACACCTTC.

The V call is TRBV4-1, the J call TRBJ2-3; D possibly corresponds to TRBD2 (7 bases). Between the trimmed V and J ends, which lost 5 bases and 2 bases, there was a span of 20 bases. CDR3 length: 17 amino acids. Germline CDR1 MGHRA, CDR2 YSYEKL. This CDR3 is CASSDSGRGAVTDTQYF. The CDR3 coding sequence is TGCGCCAGCAGCGACTCAGGTCGGGGGGCTGTCACAGATACGCAGTATTTT.

The rearrangement links TRBV30 to TRBJ1-6; 8 positions agree with TRBD1. This CDR3 comprises 15 residues. The trim removed 2 bases at V and 7 bases at J, leaving 7 bases unmatched. Per the germline V gene, CDR1 is GTSNPN and CDR2 is SVGIG (reference sequence). In DNA form, the CDR3 reads TGTGCCTGGAGTTTCCTGGACAGGGAGAATTCACCCCTCCACTTT. Protein: CAWSFLDRENSPLHF.

The chain employs TRBV4-1 and TRBJ1-1, with D perhaps matching TRBD1 (5 bases). Germline V gene data show CDR1 as MGHRA and CDR2 as YSYEKL. The germline V and J ends were trimmed by 1 base and 5 bases, with 17 bases remaining between them. This CDR3 has 16 residues. CDR3 amino acids: CASSQVQTGGRTEAFF. The CDR3 nucleotides are TGCGCCAGCAGCCAAGTCCAGACCGGGGGGAGGACTGAAGCTTTCTTT.

The rearrangement joins TRBV21-1 to TRBJ1-3; the table's TRBD1 call for D was not verified on the DNA. TRBV21-1 is noted as a pseudogene. The CDR3 covers 20 residues. The CDR3 protein is CATTPTWGGPGELRGNTIYF. Written as DNA, the CDR3 is TGTGCCACAACGCCAACCTGGGGCGGTCCAGGCGAACTGAGGGGAAACACCATATATTTT.

V is TRBV5-6 and J is TRBJ2-7, with 11 bases that match TRBD1. This CDR3 contains 16 residues. V shed 4 bases and J 4 bases; nucleotides not matched to a gene: 10. Germline lookup yields CDR1 SGHDT and CDR2 YYEEEE. Here the CDR3 DNA reads TGTGCCAGCAGCCCTGCCGGGACAGGGGGAATATACGAGCAGTACTTC. This encodes CASSPAGTGGIYEQYF.